The present T cell receptor (beta chain) was sequenced within a study of OX40 agonist ivuxolimab in advanced cancers. Study overall: The study treated patients with ivuxolimab, an agonistic anti-OX40 (CD134) antibody. Whole-study results and caveats: Normalized T-cell clonal expansion was also low in a subset of nonresponders. In CD8+ T cells, expanded clones were on average more numerous than in CD4+. Antigen specificity was not determined for the expanded peripheral T cells.

The assay was immunoSEQ multiplex PCR, and TCRdb's table has in-frame clones only and misses some. This sample carries 50,000 to 75,000 clones, 87% of them seen once, and the ten largest clones take 0.37%. Trimming left V 1 base short and J 5 bases short, with 8 bases between. Germline V gene data show CDR1 as SGHTA and CDR2 as FQGTGA. The CDR3 consists of 14 residues. On this clone itself: Antigen specificity is unknown.

The TCR sequence derives from an adult with an advanced solid tumor such as melanoma, head and neck, liver or kidney cancer. The sample consisted of CD4+ or CD8+ T cells sorted from blood, taken in a trial of the OX40 agonist ivuxolimab. J is TRBJ2-2 and V is TRBV7-3; D gene uncertain. CDR3 sequence: CASSLIGWTGELFF. In DNA, the CDR3 is TGTGCCAGCAGCTTAATCGGGTGGACCGGGGAGCTGTTTTTT.